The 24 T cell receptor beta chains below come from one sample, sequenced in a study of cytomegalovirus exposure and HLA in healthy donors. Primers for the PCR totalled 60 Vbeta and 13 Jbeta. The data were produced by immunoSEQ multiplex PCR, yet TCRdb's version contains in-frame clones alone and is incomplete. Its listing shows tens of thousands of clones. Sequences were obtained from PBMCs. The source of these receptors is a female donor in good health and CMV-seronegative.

The CDR3 spells CAWSVRRGVDTGELFF. The DNA of the CDR3 is TGTGCCTGGAGTGTACGTCGGGGTGTGGACACCGGGGAGCTGTTTTTT. This chain connects TRBV30 to TRBJ2-2, with D possibly being TRBD2 (5 bases). The CDR3 spans 16 residues. The V end lost 0 bases, the J end lost 3 bases, and 14 bases lay between the germline ends. Germline CDR1 GTSNPN, CDR2 SVGIG (reference sequence).

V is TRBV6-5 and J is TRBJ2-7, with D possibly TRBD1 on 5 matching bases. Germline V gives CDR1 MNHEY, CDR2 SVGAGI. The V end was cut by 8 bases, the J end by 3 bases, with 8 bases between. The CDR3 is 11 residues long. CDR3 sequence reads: CASGRGYEQYF. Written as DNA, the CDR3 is TGTGCCAGCGGTAGGGGCTACGAGCAGTACTTC.

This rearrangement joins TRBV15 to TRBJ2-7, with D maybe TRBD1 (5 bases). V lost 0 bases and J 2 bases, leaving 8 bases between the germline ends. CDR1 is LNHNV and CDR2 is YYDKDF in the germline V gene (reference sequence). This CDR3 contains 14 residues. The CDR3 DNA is TGTGCCACCAGCAGAGAACAGGAAACCTACGAGCAGTACTTC. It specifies CATSREQETYEQYF.

The CDR3 bases are TGTGCCAGCATGATGGGACAGAACACTGAAGCTTTCTTT. Its translation: CASMMGQNTEAFF. The chain uses TRBV2 and TRBJ1-1, with D perhaps matching TRBD1 (6 bases). V dropped 7 bases and J dropped 1 base, with 10 bases sitting between them. Germline CDR1 SNHLY, CDR2 FYNNEI. The CDR3 length is 13 residues.

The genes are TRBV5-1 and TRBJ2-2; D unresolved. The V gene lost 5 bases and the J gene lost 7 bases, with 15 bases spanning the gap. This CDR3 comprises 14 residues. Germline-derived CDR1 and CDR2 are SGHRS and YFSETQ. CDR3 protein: CASRASNSGGELFF. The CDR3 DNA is TGCGCCAGCAGGGCTAGTAATTCCGGCGGGGAGCTGTTTTTT. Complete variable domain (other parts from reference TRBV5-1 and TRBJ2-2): KAGVTQTPRYLIKTRGQQVTLSCSPISGHRSVSWYQQTPGQGLQFLFEYFSETQRNKGNFPGRFSGRQFSNSRSEMNVSTLELGDSALYLCASRASNSGGELFFGEGSRLTVL.

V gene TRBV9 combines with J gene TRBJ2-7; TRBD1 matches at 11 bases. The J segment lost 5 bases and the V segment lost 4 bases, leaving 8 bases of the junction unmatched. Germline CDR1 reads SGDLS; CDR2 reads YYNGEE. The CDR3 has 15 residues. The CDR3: CASSTSDRGHHEQYF. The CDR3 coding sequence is TGTGCCAGCAGCACCTCGGACAGGGGGCATCACGAGCAGTACTTC. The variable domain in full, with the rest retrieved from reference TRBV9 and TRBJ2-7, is DSGVTQTPKHLITATGQRVTLRCSPRSGDLSVYWYQQSLDQGLQFLIQYYNGEERAKGNILERFSAQQFPDLHSELNLSSLELGDSALYFCASSTSDRGHHEQYFGPGTRLTVT.

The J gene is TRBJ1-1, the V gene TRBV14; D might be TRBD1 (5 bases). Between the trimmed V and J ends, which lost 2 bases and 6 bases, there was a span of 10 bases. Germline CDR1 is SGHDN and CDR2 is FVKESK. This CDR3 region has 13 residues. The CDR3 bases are TGTGCCAGCAGCCAATGGCAGGGCCCTGAAGCTTTCTTT. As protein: CASSQWQGPEAFF.

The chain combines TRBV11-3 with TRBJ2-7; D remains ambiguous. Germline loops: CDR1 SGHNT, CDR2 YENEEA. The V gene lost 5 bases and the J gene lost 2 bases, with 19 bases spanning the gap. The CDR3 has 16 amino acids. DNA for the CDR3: TGTGCCAGCAGCAACGCCTTGTCCAGTCCCGCCTACGAGCAGTACTTC. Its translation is CASSNALSSPAYEQYF.

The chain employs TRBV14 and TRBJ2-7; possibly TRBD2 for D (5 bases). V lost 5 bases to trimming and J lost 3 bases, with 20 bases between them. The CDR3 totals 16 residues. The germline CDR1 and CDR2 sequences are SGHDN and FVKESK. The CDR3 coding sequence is TGTGCCAGCAGCTTCGGGCTTTGGGAGAGCGACTACGAGCAGTACTTC. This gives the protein CASSFGLWESDYEQYF.

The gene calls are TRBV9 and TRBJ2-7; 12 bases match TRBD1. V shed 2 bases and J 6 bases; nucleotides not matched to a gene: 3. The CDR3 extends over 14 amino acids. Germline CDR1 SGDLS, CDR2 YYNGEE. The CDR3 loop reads CASSVGTGGSEQYF. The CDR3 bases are TGTGCCAGCAGCGTGGGGACAGGGGGCTCCGAGCAGTACTTC.

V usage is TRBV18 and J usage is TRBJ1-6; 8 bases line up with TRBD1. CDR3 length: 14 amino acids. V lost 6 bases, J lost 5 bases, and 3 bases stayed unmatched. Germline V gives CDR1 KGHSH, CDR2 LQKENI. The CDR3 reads CASSRDRNNSPLHF. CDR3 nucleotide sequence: TGTGCCAGCTCTCGGGACAGGAATAATTCACCCCTCCACTTT.

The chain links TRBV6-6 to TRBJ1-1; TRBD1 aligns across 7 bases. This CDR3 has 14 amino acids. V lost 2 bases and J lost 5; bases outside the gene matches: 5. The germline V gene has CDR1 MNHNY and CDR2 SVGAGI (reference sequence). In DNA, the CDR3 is TGTGCCAGCAGTTACCACAGGGGAGGAACTGAAGCTTTCTTT. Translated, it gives CASSYHRGGTEAFF.

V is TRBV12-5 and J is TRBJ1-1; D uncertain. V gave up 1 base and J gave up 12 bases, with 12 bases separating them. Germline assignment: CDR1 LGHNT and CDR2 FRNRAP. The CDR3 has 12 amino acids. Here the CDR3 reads CASGLAQRHPFF. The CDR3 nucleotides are TGTGCTAGTGGTTTGGCACAGAGACACCCTTTCTTT.

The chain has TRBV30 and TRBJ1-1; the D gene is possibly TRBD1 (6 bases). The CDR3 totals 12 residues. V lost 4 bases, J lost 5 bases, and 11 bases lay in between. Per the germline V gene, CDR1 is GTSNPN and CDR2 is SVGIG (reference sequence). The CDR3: CAWKEGGTEAFF. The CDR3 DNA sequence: TGTGCCTGGAAGGAGGGGGGGACTGAAGCTTTCTTT.

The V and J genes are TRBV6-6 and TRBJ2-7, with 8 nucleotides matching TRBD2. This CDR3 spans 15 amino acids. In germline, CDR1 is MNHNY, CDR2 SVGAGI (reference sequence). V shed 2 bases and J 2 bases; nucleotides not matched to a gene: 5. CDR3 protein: CASSYARGAPYEQYF. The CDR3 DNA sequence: TGTGCCAGCAGTTACGCGCGGGGGGCCCCCTACGAGCAGTACTTC.

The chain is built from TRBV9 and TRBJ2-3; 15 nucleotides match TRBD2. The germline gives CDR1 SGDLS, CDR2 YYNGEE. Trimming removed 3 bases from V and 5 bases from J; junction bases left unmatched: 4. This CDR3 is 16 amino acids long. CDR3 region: CASSAGLAGGVDTQYF. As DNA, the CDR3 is TGTGCCAGCAGCGCCGGACTAGCGGGGGGGGTAGATACGCAGTATTTT.

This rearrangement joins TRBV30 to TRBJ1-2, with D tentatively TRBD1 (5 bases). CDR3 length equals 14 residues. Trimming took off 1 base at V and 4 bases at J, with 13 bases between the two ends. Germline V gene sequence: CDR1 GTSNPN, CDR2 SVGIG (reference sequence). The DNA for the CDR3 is TGTGCCTGGAGTGCAAGCAGGGTCCTCTATGGCTACACCTTC. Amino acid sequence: CAWSASRVLYGYTF. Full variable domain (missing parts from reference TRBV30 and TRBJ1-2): SQTIHQWPATLVQPVGSPLSLECTVEGTSNPNLYWYRQAAGRGLQLLFYSVGIGQISSEVPQNLSASRPQDRQFILSSKKLLLSDSGFYLCAWSASRVLYGYTFGSGTRLTVV.

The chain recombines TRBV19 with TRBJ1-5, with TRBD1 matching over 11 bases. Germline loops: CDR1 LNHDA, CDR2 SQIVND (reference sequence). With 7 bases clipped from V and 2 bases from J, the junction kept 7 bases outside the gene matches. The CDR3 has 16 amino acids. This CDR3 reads CASTGQGALGNQPQHF. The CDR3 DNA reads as TGTGCCAGTACAGGACAGGGGGCGCTTGGCAATCAGCCCCAGCATTTT.

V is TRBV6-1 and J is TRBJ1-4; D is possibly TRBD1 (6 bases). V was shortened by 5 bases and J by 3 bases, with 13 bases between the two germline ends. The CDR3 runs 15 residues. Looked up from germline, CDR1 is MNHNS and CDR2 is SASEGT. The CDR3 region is CASSPYGGPNEKLFF. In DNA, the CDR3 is TGTGCCAGCAGTCCTTATGGGGGCCCTAATGAAAAACTGTTTTTT.

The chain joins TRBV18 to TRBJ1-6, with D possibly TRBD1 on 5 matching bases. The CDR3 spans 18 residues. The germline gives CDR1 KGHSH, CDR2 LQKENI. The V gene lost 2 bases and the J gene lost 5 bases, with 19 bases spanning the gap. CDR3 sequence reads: CASSPKNNIGGDNSPLHF. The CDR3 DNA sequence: TGTGCCAGCTCACCAAAAAACAACATCGGGGGGGATAATTCACCCCTCCACTTT.

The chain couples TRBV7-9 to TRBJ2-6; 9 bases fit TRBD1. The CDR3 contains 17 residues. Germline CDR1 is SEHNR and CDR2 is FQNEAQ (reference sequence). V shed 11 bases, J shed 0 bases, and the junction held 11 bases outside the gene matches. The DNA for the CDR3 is TGTGCCGGCAAACAGGGGGCGGTCGACTCTGGGGCCAACGTCCTGACTTTC. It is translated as CAGKQGAVDSGANVLTF.

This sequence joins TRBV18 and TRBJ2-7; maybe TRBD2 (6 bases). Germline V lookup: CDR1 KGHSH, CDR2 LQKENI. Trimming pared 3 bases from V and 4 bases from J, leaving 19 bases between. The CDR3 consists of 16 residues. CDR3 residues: CASSPVGGSSWYEQYF. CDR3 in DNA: TGTGCCAGCTCACCCGTTGGAGGGTCTTCGTGGTACGAGCAGTACTTC.

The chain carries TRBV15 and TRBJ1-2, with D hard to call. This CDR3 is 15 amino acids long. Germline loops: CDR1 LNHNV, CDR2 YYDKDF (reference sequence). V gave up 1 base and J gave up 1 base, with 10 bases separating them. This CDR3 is CATSRGSQDNYGYTF. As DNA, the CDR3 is TGTGCCACCAGCAGAGGGTCGCAGGATAACTATGGCTACACCTTC.

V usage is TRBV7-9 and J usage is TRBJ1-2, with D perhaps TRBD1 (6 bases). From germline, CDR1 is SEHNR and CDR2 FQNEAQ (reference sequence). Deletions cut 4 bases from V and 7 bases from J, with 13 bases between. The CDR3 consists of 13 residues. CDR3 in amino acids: CASSSSRGTGYTF. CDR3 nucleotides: TGTGCCAGCAGCTCAAGCAGGGGTACTGGCTACACCTTC. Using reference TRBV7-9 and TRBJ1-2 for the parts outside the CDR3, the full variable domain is DTGVSQNPRHKITKRGQNVTFRCDPISEHNRLYWYRQTLGQGPEFLTYFQNEAQLEKSRLLSDRFSAERPKGSFSTLEIQRTEQGDSAMYLCASSSSRGTGYTFGSGTRLTVV.